This T cell receptor beta chain was obtained from a study of blood T cell repertoires in COVID-19. Study context: The United States, Italy and Spain provided the acute and convalescent COVID-19 samples.

Patients at the Seattle site were enrolled during active infection and followed longitudinally. CDR3 length equals 18 residues. Germline-derived CDR1 and CDR2 are SGHRS and YFSETQ. Deletions cut 4 bases from V and 4 bases from J, with 26 bases between. Authors' data handling: It was from reference gene primer amplification that nucleated cell counts were estimated. Clones were sequenced by immunoSEQ multiplex PCR, and TCRdb holds only the in-frame ones, with some missing. From that table come the V and J calls and clone size; the DNA was used to work out D and trimming. The data contain 300,000 to 350,000 clones, around 88% of them seen just once; the ten biggest clones take up 1.5% to 2%.

This receptor was obtained from a woman aged 30 to 39 with COVID-19, enrolled during active disease. This chain links TRBV5-1 with TRBJ1-2, with a possible D match to TRBD1 (6 bases). The sample consisted of peripheral blood. In DNA form, the CDR3 reads TGCGCCAGCAGCCCCACGGCCTCGCGGGGGGCAATGAGCTATGGCTACACCTTC. This sequence encodes CASSPTASRGAMSYGYTF.